This TCR beta chain was identified during a study of Graves' ophthalmopathy and Graves' hyperthyroidism. The junction had 7 bases not matched to a gene; V was cut back by 8 bases and J by 5 bases. From germline, CDR1 is SQVTM and CDR2 ANQGSEA. CDR3 length: 12 amino acids. RNA transcripts were the template, and TCR beta CDR3 regions were amplified from them. HTBI-primed first-round RT-PCR preceded second-round multiplex PCR. TCRdb redid the calling of the multiplex PCR reads with MiXCR, one entry per CDR3 protein. Of hundreds of thousands of distinct CDR3 sequences listed, 40% are singletons. Certain patients were not enrolled. These were patients with other autoimmune diseases, uncontrolled infections, pregnancy or lactation. The PBMCs had their origin in 7.5 to 10 ml of fresh peripheral blood.

Source material: peripheral blood. This clonotype originated in an adult man with Graves' ophthalmopathy. J is TRBJ1-1 and V is TRBV29-1, with 8 bases matching TRBD1. CDR3 nucleotide sequence: TGCAGCTTGACAGGGGCTGGGACTGAAGCTTTCTTT. This translates into CSLTGAGTEAFF.